The rows below give T cell receptor beta chains drawn from one sample of a study of cytomegalovirus exposure and HLA in healthy donors. Produced via immunoSEQ multiplex PCR; TCRdb's table is partial and in-frame only. Among 150,000 to 200,000 clones, 80% to 85% were seen once, and the ten largest hold less than 2%. Sequenced input: PBMCs. The receptor set was obtained from a young woman in good health and CMV-seronegative. Both conserved end residues are part of each CDR3. A D gene is named only where the DNA matches it firmly. The listing skips clone size in some rows; elsewhere it reads once, few, many or a size class.

j_call d_call v_call clone_size cdr3_nt cdr3_aa
TRBJ2-2 TRBD2 TRBV7-9 once TGTGCCAGCAGCCGGGGGGTGCGCACCGGGGAGCTGTTTTTT CASSRGVRTGELFF
TRBJ2-4 . TRBV2 . TGTGCCAGCAGTGTGGGAGTTGGAAACATTCAGTACTTC CASSVGVGNIQYF
TRBJ1-1 . TRBV11-2 . TGTGCCAGCGGCAGGGGCTCCGAAGCTTTCTTT CASGRGSEAFF
TRBJ2-1 TRBD1 TRBV27 . TGTGCCAGCAGTCCGAGGGGACAGGACGACAATGAGCAGTTCTTC CASSPRGQDDNEQFF
TRBJ1-1 . TRBV5-1 . TGCGCCAGCAGCTTGGGTGTGGTCGGGAACACTGAAGCTTTCTTT CASSLGVVGNTEAFF
TRBJ2-7 . TRBV10-2 few TGCGCCAGCAGTGAAGGGGGATACGAGCAGTACTTC CASSEGGYEQYF
TRBJ2-5 . TRBV6-5 . TGTGCCACCTCTTCCGCCAGACAAGAGACCCAGTACTTC CATSSARQETQYF
TRBJ1-2 . TRBV6-1 . TGTGCCAGCAGTGGAAGGACAGCGCTAGACTATGGCTACACCTTC CASSGRTALDYGYTF
TRBJ2-2 . TRBV9 . TGTGCCAGCACCCCGATGGGGGGTCGGGGTGGCTACACCGGGGAGCTGTTTTTT CASTPMGGRGGYTGELFF
TRBJ2-6 . TRBV5-6 . TGTGCCAGCAGCCCGCACAGGGAAATGAGAGCTGGGGCCAACGTCCTGACTTTC CASSPHREMRAGANVLTF
TRBJ1-5 . TRBV11-2 . TGTGCCAGCAGCTTAGCGAGGGGGCAGCCCCAGCATTTT CASSLARGQPQHF
TRBJ2-6 . TRBV13 . TGTGCCAGCAGCGATCTAGGGGCCCTCTCTGGGGCCAACGTCCTGACTTTC CASSDLGALSGANVLTF
TRBJ1-1 . TRBV27 . TGTGCCAGCAGTTTGATGCGGGGGAACACTGAAGCTTTCTTT CASSLMRGNTEAFF
TRBJ1-4 TRBD1 TRBV28 . TGTGCCAGCAGGACAGGGGGAGGGGAAAAACTGTTTTTT CASRTGGGEKLFF
TRBJ2-5 . TRBV4-1 . TGCGCCAGCAGCCAAGGTGGAGCTGGGGAGACCCAGTACTTC CASSQGGAGETQYF
TRBJ1-3 . TRBV19 . TGTGCCAGTAGTGTTTTACTACGTACGCTCGGAAACACCATATATTTT CASSVLLRTLGNTIYF
TRBJ2-7 TRBD1 TRBV6-1 . TGTGCCAGCAGTGAGCGACAGGGCGTGAACGAGCAGTACTTC CASSERQGVNEQYF
TRBJ2-2 TRBD1 TRBV11-3 . TGTGCCAGCGCGGGACAGGGGAACACCGGGGAGCTGTTTTTT CASAGQGNTGELFF
TRBJ2-7 TRBD1 TRBV27 . TGTGCCAGCAGTTCGGGGACAGTCTACGAGCAGTACTTC CASSSGTVYEQYF
TRBJ1-2 . TRBV30 . TGTGCCTGGAGTGTCTGGGGAGCAGGCGGCTACACCTTC CAWSVWGAGGYTF
TRBJ2-5 TRBD2 TRBV10-3 . TGTGCCATCAGTGAGTCGACTAGCGGGGGGGCCCGGGAGACCCAGTACTTC CAISESTSGGARETQYF
TRBJ2-2 . TRBV5-1 . TGCGCCAGCAGCTTCGGGCGAACAGGGACCGGGGAGCTGTTTTTT CASSFGRTGTGELFF
TRBJ1-3 . TRBV5-1 . TGCGCCAGCAGCTTGGTGGGGCGTAGCTCTGGAAACACCATATATTTT CASSLVGRSSGNTIYF
TRBJ2-7 TRBD2 TRBV9 once TGTGCCAGCCAGAGCGGGGGGGCGTCCGAGCAGTACTTC CASQSGGASEQYF
TRBJ2-7 TRBD1 TRBV7-7 . TGTGCTAGCAGCTCCGCAGGGGGCGCCTTCCACGAGCAGTACTTC CASSSAGGAFHEQYF
TRBJ2-5 TRBD1 TRBV11-2 . TGTGCCAGCAGCCTGCGGACAGGGGGTGTGGAGACCCAGTACTTC CASSLRTGGVETQYF
TRBJ1-4 . TRBV5-6 . TGTGCCAGCAGCTTACCCGACAGTACCGAAAAACTGTTTTTT CASSLPDSTEKLFF
TRBJ1-4 TRBD1 TRBV7-6 . TGTGCCAGCAGCCCCTCCCCGGGACAGGATGAAAAACTGTTTTTT CASSPSPGQDEKLFF
TRBJ1-2 . TRBV6-5 . TGTGCCAGCAGTTACTCGCTAGATTGGGGCTACACCTTC CASSYSLDWGYTF
TRBJ1-1 . TRBV2 . TGTGCCAGCAAACAGGCATTGAACACTGAAGCTTTCTTT CASKQALNTEAFF
TRBJ2-7 . TRBV6-5 . TGTGCCAGCAGTTGGAGATCGGCGGGGGCCTCCTACGAGCAGTACTTC CASSWRSAGASYEQYF